One and the same sample provided the 23 T cell receptor beta chains below, sequenced in a study of blood T cell repertoires in COVID-19. Repertoires were generated with immunoSEQ multiplex PCR, while TCRdb's copy carries only in-frame clones and drops some. The data hold 50,000 or so clones, with approximately 88% observed a single time. Sequencing was performed on peripheral blood. All receptors come from a human donor in a cohort sampled during active COVID-19.

The chain employs TRBV5-1 and TRBJ2-5, with 11 bases identical to TRBD2. The germline CDR1 and CDR2 sequences are SGHRS and YFSETQ. This CDR3 is 15 amino acids long. Germline trimming cut 2 bases from V and 5 bases from J; bases unmatched to any gene: 5. In DNA, the CDR3 is TGCGCCAGCAGCTTTAGTAGCGGGGGGGATGAGACCCAGTACTTC. This sequence encodes CASSFSSGGDETQYF. Drawing the rest from reference TRBV5-1 and TRBJ2-5, the complete variable domain is KAGVTQTPRYLIKTRGQQVTLSCSPISGHRSVSWYQQTPGQGLQFLFEYFSETQRNKGNFPGRFSGRQFSNSRSEMNVSTLELGDSALYLCASSFSSGGDETQYFGPGTRLLVL.

The chain carries TRBV10-3 and TRBJ2-5, with a tentative D call TRBD1 (6 bases). V lost 8 bases, J lost 0 bases, and 10 bases lay in between. CDR3 length: 13 amino acids. Germline V gene lookup returns CDR1 ENHRY and CDR2 SYGVKD. CDR3 sequence reads: CAIGQTNQETQYF. CDR3 nucleotide sequence: TGTGCCATCGGACAGACCAACCAAGAGACCCAGTACTTC.

The genes are TRBV19 and TRBJ2-7; D gene uncertain. The CDR3 is 11 amino acids. Trimming took 6 bases from V and 5 from J, leaving 8 bases between them. CDR1 and CDR2 from the germline V gene are LNHDA and SQIVND (reference sequence). As DNA, the CDR3 is TGTGCCAGTAGCTGGCTGGACGAGCAGTACTTC. It specifies CASSWLDEQYF.

The V call is TRBV29-1, the J call TRBJ1-5; a possible D gene is TRBD1 (6 bases). V was shortened by 6 bases and J by 6 bases, with 24 bases between the two germline ends. This CDR3 is 16 amino acids long. From germline, CDR1 is SQVTM and CDR2 ANQGSEA. The DNA for the CDR3 is TGCAGCGTACAAGACGCCACGTTTGCAGGGGCTCAGCCCCAGCATTTT. Its protein product is CSVQDATFAGAQPQHF.

This chain uses TRBV27 with TRBJ2-1, with D maybe TRBD2 (7 bases). V was clipped by 10 bases and J by 1 base, with 20 bases between them. The CDR3 is 16 residues long. CDR1 and CDR2 (germline): MNHEY, SMNVEV (reference sequence). This CDR3 reads CATRRGAPRSYNEQFF. The CDR3 DNA reads TGTGCCACACGTCGGGGGGCACCCCGATCCTACAATGAGCAGTTCTTC.

The chain recombines TRBV5-6 with TRBJ2-7; tentatively, D is TRBD1 (6 bases). The CDR3 has 17 residues. Germline V gene data show CDR1 as SGHDT and CDR2 as YYEEEE. V was clipped by 4 bases and J by 0 bases, with 20 bases between them. CDR3 protein: CASSRSIAKTGSYEQYV. In nucleotides, the CDR3 is TGTGCCAGCAGCCGGTCGATTGCGAAGACAGGCTCCTACGAGCAGTACGTC.

This chain uses TRBV9 with TRBJ2-5; 9 bases line up with TRBD2. The CDR3 is 15 amino acids. Germline loops: CDR1 SGDLS, CDR2 YYNGEE. With 2 bases clipped from V and 4 bases from J, the junction kept 6 bases outside the gene matches. CDR3 sequence (DNA): TGTGCCAGCAGCGTTATAGCGGGAGAGGGAGAGACCCAGTACTTC. Translating it yields CASSVIAGEGETQYF.

The chain recombines TRBV5-4 with TRBJ2-7, with 8 bases lining up with TRBD2. Trimming removed 2 bases from V and 4 bases from J; junction bases left unmatched: 5. The germline gives CDR1 SGHNT, CDR2 YYREEE (reference sequence). The CDR3 loop spans 14 amino acids. The CDR3 sequence is CASSLAGVVYEQYV. DNA of the CDR3: TGTGCCAGCAGCTTAGCGGGAGTAGTGTACGAGCAGTACGTC.

The CDR3, as DNA: TGCAGCGTTTCACCAGGGGCGCGCAATCAGCCCCAGCATTTT. Amino acids: CSVSPGARNQPQHF. V is TRBV29-1 and J is TRBJ1-5; maybe TRBD1 (6 bases). The CDR3 is made up of 14 amino acids. Trimming took 5 bases from V and 2 from J, leaving 13 bases between them. Germline values: CDR1 SQVTM, CDR2 ANQGSEA.

The V and J genes are TRBV21-1 and TRBJ2-2; the table's D call TRBD1 went unverified against the DNA. TRBV21-1 corresponds to a pseudogene. CDR3 length: 19 residues. In DNA, the CDR3 is TGTGCCAGCAACCAATACCTCCGGATGAGACAGGGAAATACCGGGGAGCTGTTTTTT. It specifies CASNQYLRMRQGNTGELFF.

This clone was observed once. This chain uses TRBV28 with TRBJ1-5; TRBD1 is a possible D gene (5 bases). Trimming stripped 7 bases from V and 0 bases from J, with 16 bases between. This CDR3 has 16 amino acids. Germline CDR1 MDHEN, CDR2 SYDVKM. The CDR3 DNA reads as TGTGCCAGCAAAGGGGTCAGTCCCTCTAGCAATCAGCCCCAGCATTTT. Encoded protein: CASKGVSPSSNQPQHF.

Here the CDR3 DNA reads TGTGCCAGCAGCCCTGCGCAGACCCAGTACTTC. It specifies CASSPAQTQYF. The rearrangement links TRBV7-6 to TRBJ2-5; D is unresolved. V lost 5 bases to trimming and J lost 6 bases, with 7 bases between them. The CDR3 is 11 amino acids. Germline CDR1 reads SGHVS; CDR2 reads FNYEAQ.

This chain uses TRBV7-2 with TRBJ2-7; 15 nucleotides agree with TRBD2. The CDR3 has 16 residues. Germline assignment: CDR1 SGHTA and CDR2 FQGNSA. The V gene end was trimmed by 5 bases and the J gene end by 7 bases; junction bases not matched to a gene: 9. CDR3: CASSLEGTSGGREQYF. The CDR3 DNA sequence: TGTGCCAGCAGCCTAGAAGGGACTAGCGGGGGGCGGGAGCAGTACTTC.

This clone was found once. The J gene is TRBJ2-7, the V gene TRBV6-1; 9 positions agree with TRBD2. V shed 0 bases, J shed 9 bases, and the junction held 12 bases outside the gene matches. The germline V gene encodes CDR1 MNHNS and CDR2 SASEGT. This CDR3 region has 16 residues. As DNA, the CDR3 is TGTGCCAGCAGTGAAGCTCCTGCCGGGACTAGCATTTCGCAGTACGTC. This gives the protein CASSEAPAGTSISQYV.

This chain uses TRBV7-9 with TRBJ1-1; weak D call: TRBD1 (5 bases). Trimming removed 5 bases at V and 4 bases at J, with 17 bases between. CDR3 size: 15 residues. Germline CDR1 and CDR2: SEHNR and FQNEAQ (reference sequence). The DNA for the CDR3 is TGTGCCAGCAGCACCCTGCGGGACGGAGTCACTGAAGCTTTCTTT. Translation gives CASSTLRDGVTEAFF.

V usage is TRBV19 and J usage is TRBJ1-3, with a weak D call TRBD1 (6 bases). This CDR3 is built from 15 residues. Germline-derived CDR1 and CDR2 are LNHDA and SQIVND (reference sequence). Trimming took off 4 bases at V and 0 bases at J, with 10 bases between the two ends. In DNA, the CDR3 is TGTGCCAGTAGTAAGGACAGCGTCTCTGGAAACACCATATATTTT. This codes for CASSKDSVSGNTIYF.

J is TRBJ2-1 and V is TRBV9; TRBD2 matches at 14 bases. From germline, CDR1 is SGDLS and CDR2 YYNGEE. The CDR3 is 16 residues long. Losses at the gene ends were 3 bases for V and 10 bases for J; bases not matched to a gene: 9. The CDR3 DNA is TGTGCCAGCAGCGCAAGGGGGACTAGCGGGAGAGAGGAGCAGTTCTTC. Protein sequence: CASSARGTSGREEQFF.

This chain connects TRBV5-6 to TRBJ2-7; TRBD2 might be the D (5 bases). Germline V gene lookup returns CDR1 SGHDT and CDR2 YYEEEE. V was trimmed by 0 bases and J by 7 bases, leaving 17 bases between them. This CDR3 region has 15 residues. The CDR3 loop reads CASSLGGEITGEQYV. Here the CDR3 DNA reads TGTGCCAGCAGCTTGGGAGGCGAGATTACGGGGGAGCAGTACGTC.

The chain recombines TRBV6-6 with TRBJ2-7; tentative D call: TRBD2 (6 bases). V shed 2 bases and J shed 6 bases, with 11 bases lying between them. Looked up from germline, CDR1 is MNHNY and CDR2 is SVGAGI (reference sequence). The CDR3 runs 13 residues. The CDR3 DNA reads TGTGCCAGCAGTTACGACGGAGCGGGCGAGCAGTACTTC. It specifies CASSYDGAGEQYF.

This clone was recorded once. V usage is TRBV6-1 and J usage is TRBJ1-5; TRBD1 might be the D (6 bases). CDR3 length: 14 amino acids. Germline loops: CDR1 MNHNS, CDR2 SASEGT. Trimming left V 3 bases short and J 7 bases short, with 13 bases between. The CDR3 DNA sequence: TGTGCCAGCAGTGAGGCGGGGGGCAGGCAGCCCCAGCATTTT. Translated: CASSEAGGRQPQHF.

The chain recombines TRBV28 with TRBJ1-1; no definite D call. Germline CDR1 is MDHEN and CDR2 is SYDVKM. The CDR3 is 15 residues long. V was pared by 6 bases and J by 6 bases, with 20 bases between. CDR3 coding DNA: TGTGCCAGCAGCTCCGCGGGGAGGGAAGCCTCTGAAGCTTTCTTT. It is translated as CASSSAGREASEAFF.

The chain employs TRBV7-9 and TRBJ2-5; TRBD2 matches at 14 bases. V was pared by 5 bases and J by 5 bases, with 1 base of the junction left unmatched. This CDR3 spans 14 amino acids. CDR1 is SEHNR and CDR2 is FQNEAQ in the germline V gene (reference sequence). DNA for the CDR3: TGTGCCAGCAGCCGGACTAGCGGGGGGGAGACCCAGTACTTC. This codes for CASSRTSGGETQYF.

V is TRBV11-2 and J is TRBJ2-3; TRBD2 agrees at 8 bases. The germline CDR1 and CDR2 sequences are SGHAT and FQNNGV. CDR3 length: 14 amino acids. The V gene end was trimmed by 6 bases and the J gene end by 6 bases; junction bases not matched to a gene: 8. The CDR3 DNA is TGTGCCAGCAGGCCGGGGGGGCCCATCGATACGCAGTATTTT. Its translation is CASRPGGPIDTQYF.